This record covers a single T cell receptor (beta chain). The entry originates in a study of multiple sclerosis patients with progressive multifocal leukoencephalopathy. The method was immunoSEQ multiplex PCR; TCRdb's version includes in-frame clones alone and lacks a portion of them. The table shows tens of thousands of clones, with around 91% occurring only once. Trimming shortened V by 5 bases and J by 9 bases, and 20 bases separated the two germline ends. Germline V gene sequence: CDR1 ENHRY, CDR2 SYGVKD. The CDR3 sequence is 15 residues long. Time point specified: before natalizumab initiation. The sample consisted of PBMCs. This TCR was recovered from a human donor with multiple sclerosis. The rearrangement links TRBV10-3 to TRBJ2-1, with D tentatively TRBD1 or TRBD2 (5 bases each). CDR3 protein: CAISTSSVLGVEQFF. CDR3 nucleotides: TGTGCCATCAGTACCTCGAGTGTACTGGGGGTTGAGCAGTTCTTC.